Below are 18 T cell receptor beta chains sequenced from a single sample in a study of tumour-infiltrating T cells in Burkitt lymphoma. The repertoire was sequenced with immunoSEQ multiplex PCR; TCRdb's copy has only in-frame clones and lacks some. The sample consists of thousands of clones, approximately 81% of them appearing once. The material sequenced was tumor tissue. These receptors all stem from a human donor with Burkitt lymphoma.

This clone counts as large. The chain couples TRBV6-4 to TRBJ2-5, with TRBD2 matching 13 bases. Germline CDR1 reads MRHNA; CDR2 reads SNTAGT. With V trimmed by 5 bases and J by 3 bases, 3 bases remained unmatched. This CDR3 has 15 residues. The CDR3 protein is CASSRTSGSKETQYF. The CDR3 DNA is TGTGCCAGCAGTAGGACTAGCGGGAGCAAAGAGACCCAGTACTTC.

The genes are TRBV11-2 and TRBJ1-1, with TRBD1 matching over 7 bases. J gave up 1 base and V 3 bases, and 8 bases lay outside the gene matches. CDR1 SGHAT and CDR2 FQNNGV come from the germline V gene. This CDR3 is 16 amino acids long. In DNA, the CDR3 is TGTGCCAGCAGCTTGCATACAGGGGCCAGGAACACTGAAGCTTTCTTT. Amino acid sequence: CASSLHTGARNTEAFF.

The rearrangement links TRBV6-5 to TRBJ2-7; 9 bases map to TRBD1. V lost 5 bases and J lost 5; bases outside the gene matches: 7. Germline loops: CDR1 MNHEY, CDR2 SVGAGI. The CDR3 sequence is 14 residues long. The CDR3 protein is CASSVPGQGHEQYF. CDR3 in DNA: TGTGCCAGCAGTGTCCCGGGACAGGGTCACGAGCAGTACTTC.

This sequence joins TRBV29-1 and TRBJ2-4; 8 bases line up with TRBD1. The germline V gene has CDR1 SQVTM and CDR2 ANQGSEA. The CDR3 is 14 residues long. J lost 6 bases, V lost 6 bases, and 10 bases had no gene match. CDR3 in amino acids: CSVGEQGAGNIQYF. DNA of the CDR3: TGCAGCGTAGGAGAGCAGGGGGCGGGAAACATTCAGTACTTC.

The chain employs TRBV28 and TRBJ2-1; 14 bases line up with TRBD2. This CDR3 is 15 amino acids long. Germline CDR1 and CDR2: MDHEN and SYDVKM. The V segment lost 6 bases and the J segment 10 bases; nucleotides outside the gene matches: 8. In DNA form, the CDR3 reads TGTGCCAGCAGGGAGACTAGCGGGAGGGAAGGGGAGCAGTTCTTC. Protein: CASRETSGREGEQFF.

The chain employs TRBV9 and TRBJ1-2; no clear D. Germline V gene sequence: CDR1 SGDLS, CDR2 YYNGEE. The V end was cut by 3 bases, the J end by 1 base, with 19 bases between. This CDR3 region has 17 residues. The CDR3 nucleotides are TGTGCCAGCAGCGCACACAGACAACCCCATGGTAACTATGGCTACACCTTC. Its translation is CASSAHRQPHGNYGYTF.

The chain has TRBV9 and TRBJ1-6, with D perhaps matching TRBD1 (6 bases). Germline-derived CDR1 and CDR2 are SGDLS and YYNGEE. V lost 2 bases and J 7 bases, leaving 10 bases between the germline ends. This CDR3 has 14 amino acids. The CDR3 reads CASSVGAANSPLHF. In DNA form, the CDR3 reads TGTGCCAGCAGCGTGGGGGCAGCGAATTCACCCCTCCACTTT.

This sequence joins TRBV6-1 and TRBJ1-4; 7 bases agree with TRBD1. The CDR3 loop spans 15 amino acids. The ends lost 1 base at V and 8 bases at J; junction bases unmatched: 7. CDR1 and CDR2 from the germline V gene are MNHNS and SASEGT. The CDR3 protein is CASSEVTGKAEKLFF. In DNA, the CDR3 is TGTGCCAGCAGTGAAGTGACAGGGAAGGCGGAAAAACTGTTTTTT.

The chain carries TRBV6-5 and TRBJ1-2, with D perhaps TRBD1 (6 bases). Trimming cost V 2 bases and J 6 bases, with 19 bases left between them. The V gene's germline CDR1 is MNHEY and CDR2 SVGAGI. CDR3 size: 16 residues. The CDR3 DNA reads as TGTGCCAGCAGTTACACCAAGACAGGCAGAACGAATGGCTACACCTTC. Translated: CASSYTKTGRTNGYTF.

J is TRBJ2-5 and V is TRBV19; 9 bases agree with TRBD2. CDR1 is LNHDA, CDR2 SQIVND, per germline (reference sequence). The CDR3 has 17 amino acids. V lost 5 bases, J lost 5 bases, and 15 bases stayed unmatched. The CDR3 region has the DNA TGTGCCAGTAGTTCAACCCTAGCGGGAAGGGGATGGGAGACCCAGTACTTC. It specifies CASSSTLAGRGWETQYF.

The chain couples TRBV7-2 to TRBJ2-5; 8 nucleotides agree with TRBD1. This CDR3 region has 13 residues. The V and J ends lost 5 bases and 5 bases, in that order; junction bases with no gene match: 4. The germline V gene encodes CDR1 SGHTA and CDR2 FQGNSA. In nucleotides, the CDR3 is TGTGCCAGCAGCGGGGACAGGCGGGAGACCCAGTACTTC. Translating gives CASSGDRRETQYF.

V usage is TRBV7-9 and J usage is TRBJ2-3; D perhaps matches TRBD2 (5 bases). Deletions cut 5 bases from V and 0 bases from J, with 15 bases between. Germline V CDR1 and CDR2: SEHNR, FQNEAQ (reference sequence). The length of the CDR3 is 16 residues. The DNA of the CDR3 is TGTGCCAGCAGCGCCGGGCGGGTAAGCAGCACAGATACGCAGTATTTT. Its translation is CASSAGRVSSTDTQYF.

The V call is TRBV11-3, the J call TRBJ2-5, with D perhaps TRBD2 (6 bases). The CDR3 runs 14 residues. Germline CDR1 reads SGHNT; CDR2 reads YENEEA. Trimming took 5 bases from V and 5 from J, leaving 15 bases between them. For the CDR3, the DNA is TGTGCCAGCAGCAAAGGGACTCTCGGGGAGACCCAGTACTTC. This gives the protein CASSKGTLGETQYF.

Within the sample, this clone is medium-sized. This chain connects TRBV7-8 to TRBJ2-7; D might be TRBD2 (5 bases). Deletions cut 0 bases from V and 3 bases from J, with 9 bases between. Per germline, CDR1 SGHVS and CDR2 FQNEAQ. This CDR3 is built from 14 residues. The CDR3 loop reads CASSLAAGDYEQYF. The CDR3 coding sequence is TGTGCCAGCAGCTTAGCGGCCGGGGACTACGAGCAGTACTTC.

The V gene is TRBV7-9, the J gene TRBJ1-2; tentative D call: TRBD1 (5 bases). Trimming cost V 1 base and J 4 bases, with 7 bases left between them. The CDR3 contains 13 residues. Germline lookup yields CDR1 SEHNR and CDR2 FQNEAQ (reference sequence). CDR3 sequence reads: CASSLGQTYGYTF. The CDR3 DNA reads TGTGCCAGCAGCTTAGGACAGACCTATGGCTACACCTTC. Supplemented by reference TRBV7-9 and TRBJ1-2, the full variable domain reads DTGVSQNPRHKITKRGQNVTFRCDPISEHNRLYWYRQTLGQGPEFLTYFQNEAQLEKSRLLSDRFSAERPKGSFSTLEIQRTEQGDSAMYLCASSLGQTYGYTFGSGTRLTVV.

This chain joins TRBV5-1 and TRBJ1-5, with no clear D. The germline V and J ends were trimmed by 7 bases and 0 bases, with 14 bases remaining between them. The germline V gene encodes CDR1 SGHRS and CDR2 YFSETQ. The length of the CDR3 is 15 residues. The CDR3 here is CASSDGTISNQPQHF. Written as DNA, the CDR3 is TGCGCCAGCTCTGACGGAACGATTAGCAATCAGCCCCAGCATTTT.

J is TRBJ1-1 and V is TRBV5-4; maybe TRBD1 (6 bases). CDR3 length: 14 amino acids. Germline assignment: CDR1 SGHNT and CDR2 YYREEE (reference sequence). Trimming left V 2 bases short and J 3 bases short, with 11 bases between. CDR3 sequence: CASSFRGQDTEAFF. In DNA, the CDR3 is TGTGCCAGCAGCTTTCGGGGGCAGGACACTGAAGCTTTCTTT.

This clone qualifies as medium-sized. CDR3 protein: CASSSGLLGEQYF. The CDR3 DNA is TGTGCCAGCAGTTCAGGGTTGCTAGGCGAGCAGTACTTC. The J gene is TRBJ2-7, the V gene TRBV6-5, with D maybe TRBD1 (5 bases). This CDR3 region has 13 residues. Germline V lookup: CDR1 MNHEY, CDR2 SVGAGI. Trimming pared 4 bases from V and 6 bases from J, leaving 13 bases between.